This T cell receptor beta chain was obtained from a study of PD-1 blockade in mismatch repair-deficient tumors. TCR sequencing covered a few patients who responded to pembrolizumab. Assay: immunoSEQ multiplex PCR; the TCRdb copy retains only in-frame clones and omits some. The sample shows some 110,000 clones, 60% to 85% of them seen only once. The input for sequencing was peripheral blood, taken around 60 weeks after starting pembrolizumab. This TCR was sampled from an adult with mismatch repair-deficient cancer.

The CDR3 coding sequence is TGTGCCTGGAGGAACGTGGGCCGGGAGACCCAGTACTTC. Protein sequence: CAWRNVGRETQYF. This chain joins TRBV30 and TRBJ2-5; D is uncertain. This CDR3 comprises 13 residues. The germline V and J ends were trimmed by 3 bases and 5 bases, with 13 bases remaining between them. Germline loops: CDR1 GTSNPN, CDR2 SVGIG (reference sequence).